Below, 30 T cell receptor beta chains from the same sample are listed, as sequenced in a study of post-analysis software for immune sequencing data. Study-wide findings and caveats: TRBV5-6, TRBV5-1 and TRBV20-1 were among several TRBV segments more frequent in patients than controls.

Unique molecular identifiers were built into the TCR beta cDNA libraries. MiXCR was run by TCRdb on the PCR reads, yielding one entry per CDR3 protein. This sample has roughly 170,000 distinct CDR3 sequences; approximately 30% occur once, and the top ten carry around 1.5%. The antigens for these receptors are not known. The sequenced sample was blood. Every receptor here comes from a girl between 10 and 17 years old with multiple sclerosis.

J is TRBJ2-7 and V is TRBV4-1; D unclear. The J call is in doubt because the DNA end fits TRBJ2-5 better. This CDR3 has 15 residues. Germline-derived CDR1 and CDR2 are MGHRA and YSYEKL. This CDR3 is CASSQDLTVQETQYF. The DNA of the CDR3 is TGCGCCAGCAGCCAAGATTTGACTGTCCAAGAGACCCAGTACTTC.

This clonotype occurred many times. The V gene is TRBV20-1, the J gene TRBJ2-7, with D perhaps matching TRBD1 (5 bases). CDR1 DFQATT and CDR2 SNEGSKA come from the germline V gene (reference sequence). The V and J ends lost 4 bases and 4 bases respectively, with 8 bases between them. The CDR3 is made up of 11 amino acids. CDR3 sequence reads: CSAMDTYEQYF. The CDR3 DNA sequence: TGCAGTGCTATGGACACATACGAGCAGTACTTC.

As regards this clonotype: Relative to the germline gene, one junction end is altered; a read error may explain this. V is TRBV6-6 and J is TRBJ2-3; the match to TRBD2 covers 8 bases. The CDR3 extends over 13 amino acids. Germline CDR1 and CDR2: MNHNY and SVGAGI (reference sequence). The CDR3 sequence is CAGRDGGGDTQYF. The DNA for the CDR3 is TGTGCCGGCAGGGATGGCGGGGGGGATACGCAGTATTTT.

Many counts were recorded for this clonotype. V usage is TRBV28 and J usage is TRBJ2-3; 14 bases are shared with TRBD2. CDR3 length equals 18 residues. The junction had 12 bases not matched to a gene; V was cut back by 7 bases and J by 3 bases. Per germline, CDR1 MDHEN and CDR2 SYDVKM. The CDR3 loop reads CASMRLAGGPSGTDTQYF. In DNA, the CDR3 is TGTGCCAGCATGCGACTAGCGGGAGGGCCCAGCGGAACAGATACGCAGTATTTT.

To note about this clonotype: Without the conserved terminal phenylalanine or tryptophan, this CDR3 likely stems from a read error. The chain links TRBV12-3 or TRBV12-4 to TRBJ2-1; 9 nucleotides agree with TRBD2. This CDR3 is 16 amino acids long. Losses at the gene ends were 4 bases for V and 4 bases for J; bases not matched to a gene: 8. The CDR3 DNA sequence: TGTGCCAGCAGTTCAATAGGACTAGCGTCGTACAATGAGCAGTTCTTA. Translation: CASSSIGLASYNEQFL.

As regards this clonotype: A much larger clone lies one base from this, so it may be a read error. The chain employs TRBV28 and TRBJ2-7; TRBD2 matches at 8 bases. The length of the CDR3 is 14 residues. CDR1 is MDHEN and CDR2 is SYDVKM in the germline V gene. The CDR3 nucleotides are TGTGCCAGCAAACGGAGCGGGAGCTCCTACGAGCGGTACTTC. Translation gives CASKRSGSSYERYF.

The genes are TRBV7-9 and TRBJ2-1, with D tentatively TRBD2 (5 bases). V shed 4 bases and J shed 9 bases, with 7 bases lying between them. Looked up from germline, CDR1 is SEHNR and CDR2 is FQNEAQ (reference sequence). The CDR3 contains 11 residues. As DNA, the CDR3 is TGTGCCAGCAGCTGGACTGTTGAGCAGTTCTTC. It yields the protein CASSWTVEQFF. The full variable domain, its missing parts supplied by reference TRBV7-9 and TRBJ2-1, is DTGVSQNPRHKITKRGQNVTFRCDPISEHNRLYWYRQTLGQGPEFLTYFQNEAQLEKSRLLSDRFSAERPKGSFSTLEIQRTEQGDSAMYLCASSWTVEQFFGPGTRLTVL.

The rearrangement uses TRBV6-5 and TRBJ1-2, with TRBD1 matching over 9 bases. Germline V CDR1 and CDR2: MNHEY, SVGAGI. V gave up 6 bases and J gave up 6 bases; unmatched junction bases: 8. The length of the CDR3 is 14 residues. In DNA, the CDR3 is TGTGCCAGCAGAACAGGGGGCGCTTACCATGGCTACACCTTC. It encodes CASRTGGAYHGYTF.

In the case of this clonotype: A much larger clone differs by one base, so this may be a read error. The CDR3, as DNA: TGTGCCAGCCGCCAAGACGGGCCTGAGCAGTTCTTC. It codes for CASRQDGPEQFF. V and J are TRBV3-1 and TRBJ2-1; D is ambiguous. This CDR3 is built from 12 residues. Germline V CDR1 and CDR2: LGHDT, YNNKEL (reference sequence).

In its sample, this clonotype was seen many times. The chain is built from TRBV5-1 and TRBJ2-7, with 9 bases that match TRBD1. The CDR3 spans 15 residues. Germline V lookup: CDR1 SGHRS, CDR2 YFSETQ. Unmatched junction bases numbered 6, after V lost 0 bases and J lost 5 bases. CDR3: CASSLARQGEHEQYF. The CDR3 bases are TGCGCCAGCAGCTTGGCCAGACAGGGGGAGCACGAGCAGTACTTC.

As regards this clonotype: A far bigger clonotype differs at one base, so this is likely a read error. V usage is TRBV7-9 and J usage is TRBJ1-2; a possible D gene is TRBD1 (5 bases). Germline V gene sequence: CDR1 SEHNR, CDR2 FQNEAQ (reference sequence). The length of the CDR3 is 13 residues. For the CDR3, the DNA is TGTGCCAGCGGCTTAGCAGGGAACTATGGCTACACCTTC. This gives the protein CASGLAGNYGYTF.

This clonotype was seen only once. The rearrangement links TRBV28 to TRBJ2-7; 7 bases line up with TRBD1. The CDR3 spans 15 residues. In germline, CDR1 is MDHEN, CDR2 SYDVKM. V gave up 5 bases and J gave up 0 bases; unmatched junction bases: 7. The CDR3 DNA is TGTGCCAGCAGTCCCCCGGGACAGAGCTCCTACGAGCAGTACTTC. It translates to CASSPPGQSSYEQYF.

This rearrangement joins TRBV30 to TRBJ1-6; D ambiguous. This CDR3 has 15 amino acids. V lost 2 bases to trimming and J lost 7 bases, with 15 bases between them. The germline V gene encodes CDR1 GTSNPN and CDR2 SVGIG (reference sequence). This CDR3 reads CAWSRDGGRNSPLHF. CDR3 sequence (DNA): TGTGCCTGGAGTCGAGATGGCGGAAGGAATTCACCCCTCCACTTT.

As for this clonotype: A much bigger clone sits one base away, suggesting this may be a read error. The chain joins TRBV6-5 to TRBJ2-1; D tentatively fits TRBD1 or TRBD2 (6 bases each). Looked up from germline, CDR1 is MNHEY and CDR2 is SVGAGI. The CDR3 loop spans 15 amino acids. CDR3 region: CVSSYGGGTYNEQFF. In nucleotides, the CDR3 is TGTGTCAGCAGTTACGGGGGCGGGACCTACAATGAGCAGTTCTTC.

Remarks on this clonotype: Being one base from a much bigger clone, this may be a read error. CDR3 nucleotides: TGTGCCGGCAGCCCCTTGGGGCTCGTCGGATCACCCCTCCACTTT. As protein: CAGSPLGLVGSPLHF. The chain employs TRBV5-5 and TRBJ1-6, with TRBD1 as a possible D gene (5 bases). CDR1 and CDR2 from the germline V gene are SGHKS and YYEKEE (reference sequence). This CDR3 comprises 15 residues.

Notes on this clonotype: A much larger clone lies one base from this, so it may be a read error. The CDR3 sequence is CASTPGLSPYEQYF. CDR3 DNA: TGTGCCAGCACTCCGGGACTCAGCCCCTACGAGCAGTACTTC. The chain employs TRBV11-1 and TRBJ2-7, with D maybe TRBD2 (6 bases). The CDR3 loop spans 14 amino acids. Germline CDR1 is SGHAT and CDR2 is FQDESV (reference sequence). V was clipped by 7 bases and J by 2 bases, with 15 bases between them.

This clonotype was detected only a few times. The rearrangement links TRBV6-5 to TRBJ2-7; no clear D. V dropped 11 bases and J dropped 3 bases, with 26 bases sitting between them. Germline V gene lookup returns CDR1 MNHEY and CDR2 SVGAGI. This CDR3 has 16 residues. CDR3 in amino acids: CAPEGGSPGHLYEQYF. The CDR3 nucleotides read TGTGCCCCGGAAGGTGGGTCCCCCGGGCACCTCTACGAGCAGTACTTC.

This rearrangement joins TRBV10-3 to TRBJ2-3, with 8 positions matching TRBD2. V lost 0 bases, J lost 5 bases, and 10 bases stayed unmatched. Germline-derived CDR1 and CDR2 are ENHRY and SYGVKD. The CDR3 consists of 17 residues. CDR3 region: CAISESILAGLGDTQYF. As DNA, the CDR3 is TGTGCCATCAGTGAGTCGATCTTAGCGGGACTTGGAGATACGCAGTATTTT.

The J gene is TRBJ1-4, the V gene TRBV4-1; D ambiguous. The V gene's germline CDR1 is MGHRA and CDR2 YSYEKL. There are 13 residues in the CDR3. Trimming cost V 5 bases and J 6 bases, with 10 bases left between them. The CDR3 loop is CASSSGIDEKLFF. CDR3 sequence (DNA): TGCGCCAGCAGCAGTGGGATTGATGAAAAACTGTTTTTT.

This clonotype was counted a few times. The gene calls are TRBV12-3 or TRBV12-4 and TRBJ1-1; tentative D call: TRBD1 (5 bases). The ends were cut back, 3 bases at V and 3 bases at J, with 11 bases in the middle. The CDR3 covers 14 residues. The CDR3 sequence: CASSFGASDTEAFF. Written as DNA, the CDR3 is TGTGCCAGCAGTTTTGGGGCTTCGGACACTGAAGCTTTCTTT.

This clonotype was seen many times. V and J are TRBV4-1 and TRBJ2-7; no reliable D call. The CDR3 is 12 residues long. Germline V lookup: CDR1 MGHRA, CDR2 YSYEKL. Trimming pared 0 bases from V and 5 bases from J, leaving 5 bases between. The CDR3 DNA sequence: TGCGCCAGCAGCCAAGATGCACACGAGCAGTACTTC. Protein: CASSQDAHEQYF.

This clonotype was found a few times. The rearrangement uses TRBV6-5 and TRBJ2-2, with TRBD2 identical over 7 bases. In germline, CDR1 is MNHEY, CDR2 SVGAGI. The V and J ends lost 5 bases and 7 bases, in that order; junction bases with no gene match: 4. The CDR3 totals 13 residues. This chain's CDR3 is CASSPGGRGELFF. DNA for the CDR3: TGTGCCAGCAGTCCGGGAGGCCGCGGGGAGCTGTTTTTT.

This clonotype was observed at least ten times. The chain couples TRBV6-5 to TRBJ2-3; D possibly corresponds to TRBD2 (6 bases). The V end was cut by 0 bases, the J end by 0 bases, with 19 bases between. CDR3 length equals 19 residues. CDR1 and CDR2 from the germline V gene are MNHEY and SVGAGI. The CDR3 DNA reads TGTGCCAGCAGTTACTCGATGAATCTCGGGAGCCACAGCACAGATACGCAGTATTTT. This sequence encodes CASSYSMNLGSHSTDTQYF.

The chain is built from TRBV12-3 or TRBV12-4 and TRBJ2-3; 12 nucleotides match TRBD2. After removal of 7 bases from V and 4 bases from J, the junction contained 9 bases not matched to a gene. The CDR3 runs 16 residues. CDR3: CASMGLAGGPADTQYF. CDR3 coding DNA: TGTGCCAGCATGGGGCTAGCGGGAGGGCCCGCAGATACGCAGTATTTT.

This clonotype has only a few counts. V gene TRBV27 combines with J gene TRBJ2-6; D gene ambiguous. The V end lost 7 bases, the J end lost 1 base, and 8 bases lay between the germline ends. CDR1 MNHEY and CDR2 SMNVEV come from the germline V gene (reference sequence). The CDR3 extends over 14 amino acids. CDR3 amino acids: CASTKVSGANVLTF. DNA of the CDR3: TGTGCCAGCACAAAGGTTTCTGGGGCCAACGTCCTGACTTTC.

The chain combines TRBV20-1 with TRBJ2-3, with TRBD2 identical over 8 bases. Germline V CDR1 and CDR2: DFQATT, SNEGSKA (reference sequence). Trimming cost V 3 bases and J 3 bases; bases outside gene matches: 8. CDR3 length equals 15 residues. The CDR3 reads CSARRAGGLTDTQYF. The CDR3 coding sequence is TGCAGTGCTAGGAGGGCGGGAGGATTAACAGATACGCAGTATTTT.

This clonotype was counted between two and nine times. A clone one base away is much larger, so this may be a read error. This chain uses TRBV7-6 with TRBJ2-5, with D hard to call. The CDR3 spans 14 residues. In germline, CDR1 is SGHVS, CDR2 FNYEAQ. CDR3 loop: CTSSLRRLEETQYF. The CDR3 region has the DNA TGTACCAGCAGCCTGAGACGGTTGGAGGAGACCCAGTACTTC.

A note on this clonotype: At one end, the junction sequence differs from germline, possibly due to a read error. The rearrangement uses TRBV6-1 and TRBJ2-1; weak D call: TRBD1 (5 bases). Germline V lookup: CDR1 MNHNS, CDR2 SASEGT. There are 16 residues in the CDR3. Here the CDR3 reads CAGREFQGGLYNEQFF. DNA for the CDR3: TGTGCCGGCAGGGAATTCCAGGGCGGCCTCTACAATGAGCAGTTCTTC.

The genes are TRBV4-1 and TRBJ2-6; 12 nucleotides match TRBD1. V shed 4 bases and J 2 bases; nucleotides not matched to a gene: 3. The CDR3 has 17 residues. Per germline, CDR1 MGHRA and CDR2 YSYEKL. The CDR3 DNA follows: TGCGCCAGCAGCCCGGGACAGGGGGCCCCTGGGGCCAACGTCCTGACTTTC. Amino acids: CASSPGQGAPGANVLTF.

With regard to this clonotype: It may be a read error: a sequence one base away is much more abundant. The chain joins TRBV7-3 to TRBJ2-7, with D perhaps TRBD1 (5 bases). The CDR3 consists of 14 residues. Trimming stripped 7 bases from V and 5 bases from J, with 18 bases between. Germline CDR1 reads SGHTA; CDR2 reads FQGTGA. The CDR3: CASIIGQVTHEQYF. In nucleotides, the CDR3 is TGTGCCAGCATTATTGGACAAGTTACCCACGAGCAGTACTTC.